The sequence of this T cell receptor (beta chain) was determined in a study of response to subunit inactivated influenza vaccine. Findings of the study overall: T cells newly recruited by each seasonal influenza vaccination are few, the authors suggested.

TCRdb reprocessed the RT-PCR reads with MiXCR, giving one entry per CDR3 protein. Seen here are 650,000 or so distinct CDR3 sequences, 11% to 15% observed once, and the top ten hold roughly 7.6%. This clonotype was seen repeatedly, ten times or more. No antigen is known for it. The sequenced sample was PBMCs from blood, obtained about 14 days before vaccination. The receptor's source is a man aged 50 or older who received an inactivated influenza vaccine.

The CDR3 protein is CSAAKTGSYEQYF. Here the CDR3 DNA reads TGCAGTGCTGCAAAGACAGGTTCCTACGAGCAGTACTTC. The rearrangement links TRBV20-1 to TRBJ2-7; TRBD1 is a possible D gene (6 bases). This CDR3 is 13 amino acids long. CDR1 is DFQATT and CDR2 is SNEGSKA in the germline V gene (reference sequence). With 5 bases removed from V and 1 base from J, the gap between germline ends came to 12 bases.